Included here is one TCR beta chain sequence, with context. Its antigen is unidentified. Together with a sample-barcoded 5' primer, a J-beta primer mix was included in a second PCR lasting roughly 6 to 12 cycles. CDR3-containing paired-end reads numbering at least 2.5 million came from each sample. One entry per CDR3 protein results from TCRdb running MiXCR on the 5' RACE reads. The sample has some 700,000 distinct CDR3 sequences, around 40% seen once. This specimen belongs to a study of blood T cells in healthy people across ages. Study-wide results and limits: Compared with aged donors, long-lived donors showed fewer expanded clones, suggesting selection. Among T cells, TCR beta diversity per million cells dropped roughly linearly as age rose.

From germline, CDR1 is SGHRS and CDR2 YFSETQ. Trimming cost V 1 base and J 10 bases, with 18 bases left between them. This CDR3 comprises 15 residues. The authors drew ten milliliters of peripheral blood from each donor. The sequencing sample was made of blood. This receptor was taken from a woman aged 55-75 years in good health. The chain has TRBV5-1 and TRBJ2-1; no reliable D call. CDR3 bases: TGCGCCAGCAGCTTGTTTTCCCCGGGCTCCTACGAGCAGTTCTTC. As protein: CASSLFSPGSYEQFF.